Described below is a single T cell receptor beta chain sequence and its context. The antigen is unknown. The PCR had 60 Vbeta and 13 Jbeta primers. Profiling relied on immunoSEQ multiplex PCR, and the TCRdb table lists in-frame clones only, not all of them. The sample carries under 150,000 clones, roughly 83% recorded once. These data belong to a study of cytomegalovirus exposure and HLA in healthy donors. Study conclusions and caveats: The investigators catalogued 150 to 200 TCR beta chains as cytomegalovirus-associated. CMV antigen specificity was confirmed in vitro for a few CMV-associated chains.

The CDR3 sequence is 15 residues long. Trimming left V 3 bases short and J 0 bases short, with 11 bases between. CDR1 is MNHEY, CDR2 SMNVEV, per germline (reference sequence). The J gene is TRBJ1-1, the V gene TRBV27, with D unclear. Sample: PBMCs. The receptor was isolated from a girl aged 2-10 years in good health and CMV-seronegative. The CDR3 sequence is CASSFYRGLNTEAFF. CDR3 in DNA: TGTGCCAGCAGTTTTTACCGGGGATTGAACACTGAAGCTTTCTTT.